This passage covers 28 T cell receptor beta chains from one sample sequenced in a study of spatial heterogeneity in lung cancer. Each CDR3 protein gets one entry after TCRdb re-called the 5' RACE reads with MiXCR. The data contain fewer than 40,000 distinct CDR3 sequences, 6.5% to 9% of them singletons. Sample time point: sample taken at primary tumor resection. Sequences were derived from PBMCs, sampled at surgery. The source is a male donor with early-stage non-small cell lung cancer.

This clonotype appeared many times. This chain links TRBV7-2 with TRBJ1-1, with D unclear. This CDR3 spans 12 amino acids. The V and J ends lost 1 base and 11 bases respectively, with 11 bases between them. Germline values: CDR1 SGHTA, CDR2 FQGNSA. CDR3 DNA: TGTGCCAGCAGCTTAGGTATAGGCTGGGCTTTCTTT. Amino acid sequence: CASSLGIGWAFF.

This clonotype came up many times. The rearrangement uses TRBV21-1 and TRBJ2-7; the table's D call of TRBD1 was not tested on the DNA. TRBV21-1 is shown as a pseudogene. This CDR3 spans 11 amino acids. CDR3 sequence (DNA): TGTGCCAGCAGCAGGGGGTACGAGCAGTACGTC. Translated, it gives CASSRGYEQYV.

This clonotype has a count of ten or more. The chain is built from TRBV5-1 and TRBJ2-3; D perhaps matches TRBD2 (6 bases). The germline gives CDR1 SGHRS, CDR2 YFSETQ. The CDR3 consists of 15 residues. The V and J ends lost 3 bases and 2 bases respectively, with 13 bases between them. CDR3 residues: CASSSDYLPTDTQYF. The CDR3 DNA sequence: TGCGCCAGCAGCTCGGACTACCTCCCCACAGATACGCAGTATTTT. Full variable domain (rest looked up from reference TRBV5-1 and TRBJ2-3): KAGVTQTPRYLIKTRGQQVTLSCSPISGHRSVSWYQQTPGQGLQFLFEYFSETQRNKGNFPGRFSGRQFSNSRSEMNVSTLELGDSALYLCASSSDYLPTDTQYFGPGTRLTVL.

This clonotype has at least ten counts. V and J are TRBV29-1 and TRBJ1-1; 10 nucleotides line up with TRBD1. Germline V lookup: CDR1 SQVTM, CDR2 ANQGSEA. The V segment lost 3 bases and the J segment 3 bases; nucleotides outside the gene matches: 1. The CDR3 runs to 13 residues. In DNA form, the CDR3 reads TGCAGCGTTGAGGGGACAGGGGACACTGAAGCTTTCTTT. It specifies CSVEGTGDTEAFF. The complete variable domain, with remaining parts taken from reference TRBV29-1 and TRBJ1-1, reads SAVISQKPSRDICQRGTSLTIQCQVDSQVTMMFWYRQQPGQSLTLIATANQGSEATYESGFVIDKFPISRPNLTFSTLTVSNMSPEDSSIYLCSVEGTGDTEAFFGQGTRLTVV.

This clonotype was seen repeatedly, ten times or more. J is TRBJ1-1 and V is TRBV20-1; D possibly corresponds to TRBD1 (6 bases). CDR3 size: 17 residues. V lost 0 bases and J lost 5, with 22 bases in between. In germline, CDR1 is DFQATT, CDR2 SNEGSKA (reference sequence). In nucleotides, the CDR3 is TGCAGTGCTAGAGACCCGCCGGGCAGGGGAAGAGGAACTGAAGCTTTCTTT. Amino acid sequence: CSARDPPGRGRGTEAFF.

The chain couples TRBV15 to TRBJ2-6, with TRBD1 matching over 10 bases. Germline CDR1 LNHNV, CDR2 YYDKDF (reference sequence). The CDR3 is 18 residues long. The trim removed 6 bases at V and 0 bases at J, leaving 8 bases unmatched. CDR3 in DNA: TGTGCCACCAGGAGACCGGGACAGGGGTTCTCTGGGGCCAACGTCCTGACTTTC. Encoded protein: CATRRPGQGFSGANVLTF.

This clonotype was counted a single time. The missing conserved phenylalanine or tryptophan at the end of this CDR3 makes a read error likely. The chain carries TRBV5-1 and TRBJ2-1, with D possibly being TRBD1 (6 bases). The CDR3 length is 14 residues. From germline, CDR1 is SGHRS and CDR2 YFSETQ. The germline V and J ends were trimmed by 6 bases and 0 bases, with 10 bases remaining between them. This CDR3 is CASTQGLSYNEQFL. The CDR3 DNA sequence: TGCGCCAGCACACAGGGCCTCTCCTACAATGAGCAGTTCCTC.

For this clonotype: Since a much larger clone is just one base distant, this may be a read error. The chain couples TRBV7-2 to TRBJ2-3; TRBD2 agrees at 12 bases. Germline loops: CDR1 SGHTA, CDR2 FQGNSA. This CDR3 has 17 amino acids. Trimming took 5 bases from V and 0 from J; bases not matched to a gene: 6. CDR3 nucleotide sequence: TGTGCCAGCAGCACCGGACTAGCGGGAACTAGCACAGATACGCAGTATTTT. Amino acid sequence: CASSTGLAGTSTDTQYF.

This clonotype occurred many times. The rearrangement uses TRBV29-1 and TRBJ2-7, with D possibly matching TRBD1 (6 bases). Germline V gene lookup returns CDR1 SQVTM and CDR2 ANQGSEA. The CDR3 length is 13 residues. V lost 3 bases and J 4 bases, leaving 13 bases between the germline ends. The CDR3 DNA reads TGCAGCGTTGACTCGGGGACAAATTACGAGCAGTACTTC. Translated, it gives CSVDSGTNYEQYF.

This clonotype was found many times. The chain is built from TRBV10-3 and TRBJ2-1, with unresolved D. CDR1 and CDR2 (germline): ENHRY, SYGVKD. This CDR3 spans 11 amino acids. The V end was cut by 5 bases, the J end by 7 bases, with 6 bases between. DNA of the CDR3: TGTGCCATCAGTCGAGCGAATGAGCAGTTCTTC. Translated: CAISRANEQFF.

The table lists this clonotype with a few counts. The rearrangement joins TRBV6-6 to TRBJ1-4, with a tentative D call TRBD1 (5 bases). The CDR3 is 15 residues long. Trimming shortened V by 4 bases and J by 2 bases, and 11 bases separated the two germline ends. Per germline, CDR1 MNHNY and CDR2 SVGAGI (reference sequence). This CDR3 reads CASSLGGATNEKLFF. CDR3 in DNA: TGTGCCAGCAGTTTAGGCGGGGCCACTAATGAAAAACTGTTTTTT.

The chain links TRBV7-9 to TRBJ1-1, with TRBD1 matching 11 bases. Trimming at V came to 2 bases and at J to 5 bases, leaving 4 bases not matched to a gene. CDR3 length equals 15 residues. CDR1 is SEHNR and CDR2 is FQNEAQ in the germline V gene (reference sequence). The CDR3: CASSLTRDRGTEAFF. The CDR3 DNA follows: TGTGCCAGCAGCTTAACAAGGGACAGGGGGACTGAAGCTTTCTTT.

The J gene is TRBJ1-1, the V gene TRBV7-9; no definite D call. V was shortened by 1 base and J by 5 bases, with 11 bases between the two germline ends. Looked up from germline, CDR1 is SEHNR and CDR2 is FQNEAQ (reference sequence). CDR3 size: 14 residues. CDR3 region: CASSLDPAGTEAFF. CDR3 DNA sequence: TGTGCCAGCAGCTTAGATCCAGCTGGGACTGAAGCTTTCTTT.

The genes are TRBV12-5 and TRBJ2-7; 9 nucleotides line up with TRBD1. Unmatched junction bases numbered 2, after V lost 0 bases and J lost 2 bases. The V gene's germline CDR1 is LGHNT and CDR2 FRNRAP. The CDR3 spans 15 residues. The CDR3 sequence: CASGLVQGAAYEQYF. The CDR3 DNA reads as TGTGCTAGTGGTTTGGTACAGGGGGCCGCCTACGAGCAGTACTTC.

CDR3: CASSFFAGQETQYF. CDR3 DNA sequence: TGTGCCAGCAGCTTCTTTGCCGGACAAGAGACCCAGTACTTC. V and J are TRBV7-2 and TRBJ2-5; D is uncertain. This CDR3 has 14 amino acids. Trimming left V 3 bases short and J 2 bases short, with 10 bases between. Germline V gene data show CDR1 as SGHTA and CDR2 as FQGNSA.

This chain links TRBV4-1 with TRBJ2-2, with TRBD1 matching over 9 bases. Germline V gene lookup returns CDR1 MGHRA and CDR2 YSYEKL. J gave up 4 bases and V 0 bases, and 9 bases lay outside the gene matches. This CDR3 has 18 amino acids. The CDR3 bases are TGCGCCAGCAGCCAAGAGCCCGGGACAGGGTTGGCCACCGGGGAGCTGTTTTTT. It encodes CASSQEPGTGLATGELFF.

The V gene is TRBV11-3, the J gene TRBJ1-2; a possible D gene is TRBD1 (6 bases). V gave up 2 bases and J gave up 0 bases, with 10 bases separating them. CDR3 length: 15 residues. Germline V gene lookup returns CDR1 SGHNT and CDR2 YENEEA. CDR3 in DNA: TGTGCCAGCAGCTTACAGGGGCCGCCTAACTATGGCTACACCTTC. Translating it yields CASSLQGPPNYGYTF.

There are many counts of this clonotype. The gene calls are TRBV6-5 and TRBJ2-7; D is possibly TRBD1 (6 bases). Trimming took 0 bases from V and 5 from J, leaving 14 bases between them. Germline lookup yields CDR1 MNHEY and CDR2 SVGAGI. The CDR3 contains 15 residues. The CDR3 bases are TGTGCCAGCAGTTACTCGATAACAGGGCGGGACGAGCAGTACGTC. It is translated as CASSYSITGRDEQYV.

CDR3 DNA sequence: TGTGCCAGTAGTATAAACAGGGGATCTTACGAGCAGTACTTC. It codes for CASSINRGSYEQYF. V usage is TRBV19 and J usage is TRBJ2-7, with 7 positions matching TRBD1. The V and J ends lost 2 bases and 4 bases, in that order; junction bases with no gene match: 5. CDR3 length equals 14 residues. Germline-derived CDR1 and CDR2 are LNHDA and SQIVND (reference sequence).

The chain carries TRBV2 and TRBJ1-5; tentatively, D is TRBD1 (6 bases). The CDR3 spans 13 residues. V was cut by 9 bases and J by 3 bases, with 12 bases left in between. Looked up from germline, CDR1 is SNHLY and CDR2 is FYNNEI. For the CDR3, the DNA is TGTGCCAGTCGGACAGAGAACAATCAGCCCCAGCATTTT. This encodes CASRTENNQPQHF.

This clonotype was counted ten times or more. The V and J genes are TRBV12-3 or TRBV12-4 and TRBJ2-7; D may be TRBD2 (6 bases). This CDR3 is built from 17 residues. V lost 4 bases and J 0 bases, leaving 19 bases between the germline ends. The CDR3 DNA reads as TGTGCCAGCAGTTCCTACGCGGGGCGCTCAGACTCCTACGAGCAGTACTTC. It yields the protein CASSSYAGRSDSYEQYF.

The rearrangement uses TRBV7-2 and TRBJ2-1, with D perhaps matching TRBD1 (5 bases). The CDR3 contains 17 residues. CDR1 SGHTA and CDR2 FQGNSA come from the germline V gene. Trimming removed 5 bases at V and 0 bases at J, with 17 bases between. The CDR3 spells CASSKGIRSVSYNEQFF. As DNA, the CDR3 is TGTGCCAGCAGCAAGGGGATCAGGTCTGTCTCCTACAATGAGCAGTTCTTC.

The rearrangement uses TRBV7-2 and TRBJ1-2; 9 bases match TRBD1. J lost 4 bases, V lost 5 bases, and 5 bases had no gene match. From germline, CDR1 is SGHTA and CDR2 FQGNSA. This CDR3 contains 14 residues. The CDR3 DNA reads as TGTGCCAGCAGCACCGGACAGGGGTCCTATGGCTACACCTTC. It encodes CASSTGQGSYGYTF.

The rearrangement joins TRBV12-3 or TRBV12-4 to TRBJ2-1; 10 bases are shared with TRBD2. This CDR3 is 19 amino acids long. V lost 6 bases, J lost 0 bases, and 14 bases stayed unmatched. The CDR3 region is CASSPTRLAGASSYNEQFF. CDR3 DNA sequence: TGTGCCAGCAGCCCGACGAGGCTAGCGGGAGCTTCCTCCTACAATGAGCAGTTCTTC.

This clonotype was seen a handful of times. V gene TRBV12-3 or TRBV12-4 combines with J gene TRBJ1-1; D call uncertain. V lost 7 bases and J lost 1, with 13 bases in between. This CDR3 contains 14 residues. CDR3 bases: TGTGCCAGCACGCCTCAACGGTCGAACACTGAAGCTTTCTTT. Its protein product is CASTPQRSNTEAFF.

This clonotype was detected many times. The chain has TRBV7-6 and TRBJ1-5; no clear D. The CDR3 is 13 amino acids. Per germline, CDR1 SGHVS and CDR2 FNYEAQ. The ends were cut back, 5 bases at V and 7 bases at J, with 12 bases in the middle. The DNA of the CDR3 is TGTGCCAGCAGCCCCAATCCCGTCCAGCCCCAGCATTTT. Translating it yields CASSPNPVQPQHF.

This clonotype came up many times. The chain recombines TRBV29-1 with TRBJ2-2, with 9 bases aligning to TRBD1. The germline gives CDR1 SQVTM, CDR2 ANQGSEA. The CDR3 sequence is 14 residues long. Trimming at V came to 4 bases and at J to 8 bases, leaving 8 bases not matched to a gene. CDR3 region: CSVVAQGANGELFF. The CDR3 bases are TGCAGCGTTGTTGCACAGGGGGCAAATGGGGAGCTGTTTTTT.

This clonotype was seen more than once but under ten times. The chain links TRBV3-1 to TRBJ1-1; D may be TRBD1 (6 bases). The CDR3 is made up of 15 amino acids. With 5 bases removed from V and 6 bases from J, the gap between germline ends came to 19 bases. Germline V CDR1 and CDR2: LGHDT, YNNKEL (reference sequence). This CDR3 reads CASSLRLAGDAEAFF. The CDR3 coding sequence is TGTGCCAGCAGCTTAAGATTAGCAGGGGACGCTGAAGCTTTCTTT.